These 8 T cell receptor beta chains were sequenced from one sample in a study of early T cells in non-severe SARS-CoV-2 infection. TCRdb called the 5' RACE reads again in MiXCR, with one record for every CDR3 protein. The table has 25,000 to 30,000 distinct CDR3 sequences, 5.7% seen once. Sequencing used whole blood. Receptors were obtained from an adult who was a healthcare worker with PCR-confirmed SARS-CoV-2 infection or an uninfected control (not recorded which).

A few counts support this clonotype. The chain has TRBV7-2 and TRBJ2-2, with 13 bases aligning to TRBD2. CDR3 length: 15 residues. Trimming removed 8 bases from V and 7 bases from J; junction bases left unmatched: 7. In germline, CDR1 is SGHTA, CDR2 FQGNSA. In nucleotides, the CDR3 is TGTGCCAGCCGACGACTAGCGGGGGGCGGCGGGGAGCTGTTTTTT. Its translation is CASRRLAGGGGELFF. The variable domain in full, completed from reference TRBV7-2 and TRBJ2-2, reads GAGVSQSPSNKVTEKGKDVELRCDPISGHTALYWYRQSLGQGLEFLIYFQGNSAPDKSGLPSDRFSAERTGGSVSTLTIQRTQQEDSAVYLCASRRLAGGGGELFFGEGSRLTVL.

At least ten counts were recorded for this clonotype. V usage is TRBV27 and J usage is TRBJ2-7; 8 nucleotides match TRBD1. CDR1 is MNHEY, CDR2 SMNVEV, per germline (reference sequence). There are 16 residues in the CDR3. Trimming took 5 bases from V and 0 from J; bases not matched to a gene: 9. The CDR3 loop is CASSPTRTGNSYEQYF. Here the CDR3 DNA reads TGTGCCAGCAGTCCCACTCGGACAGGGAACTCCTACGAGCAGTACTTC.

This clonotype occurred many times. This sequence joins TRBV20-1 and TRBJ2-3; a possible D gene is TRBD1 (5 bases). V shed 0 bases and J shed 0 bases, with 10 bases lying between them. Per germline, CDR1 DFQATT and CDR2 SNEGSKA (reference sequence). The CDR3 length is 15 residues. The CDR3 sequence is CSARDLQGSTDTQYF. The CDR3 DNA reads TGCAGTGCTAGAGATTTGCAGGGTAGCACAGATACGCAGTATTTT.

DNA of the CDR3: TGTGCCAGCAGCGTAAGAGCGAGTAGCACAGATACGCAGTATTTT. It yields the protein CASSVRASSTDTQYF. The chain employs TRBV9 and TRBJ2-3; no definite D call. Germline V gene sequence: CDR1 SGDLS, CDR2 YYNGEE. The CDR3 covers 15 residues. The ends were cut back, 1 base at V and 0 bases at J, with 9 bases in the middle.

Judged by abundance, this clonotype is medium-sized. This chain connects TRBV12-3 or TRBV12-4 to TRBJ2-7; a weak D match, TRBD1 (5 bases). The CDR3 extends over 14 amino acids. Trimming left V 3 bases short and J 2 bases short, with 11 bases between. The CDR3 sequence: CASSFPGSAYEQYF. CDR3 nucleotides: TGTGCCAGCAGTTTTCCAGGGTCGGCCTACGAGCAGTACTTC.

This clonotype was observed a few times. V and J are TRBV5-1 and TRBJ2-5; D remains unclear. V was pared by 3 bases and J by 5 bases, with 11 bases between. The CDR3 totals 13 residues. Germline V gives CDR1 SGHRS, CDR2 YFSETQ. CDR3 region: CASSSGQTETQYF. DNA of the CDR3: TGCGCCAGCAGCTCAGGTCAAACGGAGACCCAGTACTTC.

Many counts were recorded for this clonotype. The chain employs TRBV4-1 and TRBJ2-7, with TRBD2 as a possible D gene (5 bases). Trimming removed 1 base from V and 3 bases from J, with 13 bases in between. Germline V gene sequence: CDR1 MGHRA, CDR2 YSYEKL. The CDR3 runs to 15 residues. This CDR3 reads CASSQGPGVNYEQYF. DNA for the CDR3: TGCGCCAGCAGCCAAGGGCCCGGGGTCAACTACGAGCAGTACTTC.

This clonotype occurred a few times. The chain links TRBV24-1 to TRBJ2-1, with TRBD2 identical over 12 bases. This CDR3 spans 15 amino acids. Germline trimming cut 4 bases from V and 9 bases from J; bases unmatched to any gene: 6. From germline, CDR1 is KGHDR and CDR2 SFDVKD. The CDR3 here is CATSDPSGGVVEQFF. In DNA form, the CDR3 reads TGTGCCACCAGTGACCCTAGCGGGGGGGTGGTTGAGCAGTTCTTC.